Listed below are T cell receptor beta chains from one sample, sequenced in a study of blood T cell repertoires in COVID-19. Clones were read by immunoSEQ multiplex PCR, and TCRdb kept only the in-frame ones, dropping some. The sample has some 320,000 clones, just under 90% seen once. The sequencing input was PBMCs or T cells enriched from blood (not recorded which). These receptor sequences come from a woman aged 50 to 60 who had been exposed to COVID-19. CDR3s include the opening cysteine and the closing phenylalanine or tryptophan. The order of the fields is V gene, D gene, J gene, clone size, CDR3 protein, CDR3 DNA. A D gene is named only where the DNA matches it firmly. Clone size is given for some rows only: seen once, a few or many times, or a class if the clone is expanded.

TRBV14	TRBD1	TRBJ1-6	.	CASSSRGTGYNSPLHF	TGTGCCAGCAGCTCGCGAGGGACAGGGTACAATTCACCCCTCCACTTT
TRBV29-1	.	TRBJ1-2	.	CSSRANYGYTF	TGCAGCTCCAGGGCCAACTATGGCTACACCTTC
TRBV29-1	TRBD1	TRBJ1-2	.	CSAIGAGGGFGYTF	TGCAGCGCCATAGGGGCAGGGGGTGGATTTGGCTACACCTTC
TRBV18	TRBD1	TRBJ1-1	.	CASSAPEGAAFF	TGTGCCAGCTCAGCACCGGAGGGGGCTGCTTTCTTT
TRBV5-1	.	TRBJ2-7	.	CASSLASGFEQYF	TGCGCCAGCAGCTTGGCCTCAGGGTTCGAGCAGTACTTC
TRBV2	.	TRBJ2-1	.	CASSEDSKFSYNEQFF	TGTGCCAGCAGTGAAGACAGTAAATTCTCCTACAATGAGCAGTTCTTC
TRBV6-5	TRBD1	TRBJ2-7	.	CASSYSGTATYEQYF	TGTGCCAGCAGTTATTCCGGGACAGCCACCTACGAGCAGTACTTC
TRBV18	TRBD1	TRBJ2-2	.	CASSRDRGTNTGELFF	TGTGCCAGCTCGCGCGACAGGGGGACGAACACCGGGGAGCTGTTTTTT
TRBV28	.	TRBJ1-3	many	CASSNSGSGNTIYF	TGTGCCAGCAGCAACTCGGGGTCTGGAAACACCATATATTTT
TRBV4-1	.	TRBJ1-3	.	CASSQAEDTIYF	TGCGCCAGCAGCCAAGCAGAGGACACCATATATTTT
TRBV4-1	.	TRBJ1-2	.	CASSQDSSFGGGYTF	TGCGCCAGCAGCCAAGATTCATCCTTCGGAGGGGGCTACACCTTC
TRBV2	.	TRBJ2-2	.	CASKVTVNTGELFF	TGTGCCAGCAAGGTGACAGTGAACACCGGGGAGCTGTTTTTT
TRBV21-1	.	TRBJ1-5	.	CASSTRRWGEGSQPQHF	.
TRBV5-4	TRBD2	TRBJ2-7	.	CASSWSGGAHEQYF	TGTGCCAGCAGCTGGAGCGGGGGGGCCCACGAGCAGTACTTC
TRBV6-5	.	TRBJ1-5	few	CASSSLNQPQHF	TGTGCCAGCAGTTCCCTAAATCAGCCCCAGCATTTT
TRBV6-4	.	TRBJ1-1	.	CAINEGQPNTEAFF	TGTGCCATCAATGAGGGACAACCGAACACTGAAGCTTTCTTT
TRBV19	TRBD1	TRBJ2-7	.	CASSMYRGFYEQYF	TGTGCCAGTAGTATGTACAGGGGCTTCTACGAGCAGTACTTC
TRBV6-5	.	TRBJ1-2	.	CASSYTVRGNGYTF	TGTGCCAGCAGTTACACGGTGCGCGGTAATGGCTACACCTTC
TRBV6-5	TRBD1	TRBJ2-3	.	CASAATGVSTDTQYF	TGTGCCAGCGCTGCGACAGGGGTTAGCACAGATACGCAGTATTTT
TRBV12-3/TRBV12-4	.	TRBJ1-2	.	CASSIQQGGYTF	TGTGCCAGCAGTATACAACAGGGAGGCTACACCTTC
TRBV2	TRBD1	TRBJ1-1	.	CASKRQGNTEAFF	TGTGCCAGCAAAAGACAGGGGAACACTGAAGCTTTCTTT
TRBV5-4	.	TRBJ2-1	.	CASSSRLTGSSYNEQFF	TGTGCCAGCAGCTCGCGGCTTACAGGGAGCTCCTACAATGAGCAGTTCTTC
TRBV28	.	TRBJ2-2	few	CASSIAGRGTGELFF	TGTGCCAGCAGTATTGCGGGGCGTGGCACCGGGGAGCTGTTTTTT
TRBV4-2	TRBD1	TRBJ1-4	.	CASSVTGTGLVTNEKLFF	TGTGCCAGCAGCGTCACCGGGACAGGGCTTGTAACTAATGAAAAACTGTTTTTT
TRBV4-2	TRBD2	TRBJ2-7	.	CASSQDETSVHYEQYF	TGTGCCAGCAGCCAAGACGAGACTAGCGTACACTACGAGCAGTACTTC
TRBV27	.	TRBJ2-3	few	CASSRRGTDTQYF	TGTGCCAGCTCCCGACGGGGCACAGATACGCAGTATTTT
TRBV13	.	TRBJ2-3	.	CASSSDTGTRTDTQYF	TGTGCCAGCAGCTCAGATACAGGGACGAGGACAGATACGCAGTATTTT
TRBV7-9	.	TRBJ2-7	once	CASSSLIPGDEQYF	TGTGCCAGCAGCTCTCTAATTCCAGGGGACGAGCAGTACTTC
TRBV20-1	.	TRBJ1-2	.	CSASGTTDGYTF	TGCAGTGCTAGTGGGACAACCGATGGCTACACCTTC
TRBV5-5	.	TRBJ1-4	.	CASSLESGGEKLFF	TGTGCCAGCAGCTTGGAGTCGGGCGGGGAAAAACTGTTTTTT
TRBV11-1	TRBD1	TRBJ2-5	.	CASSTGTGVATQYF	TGTGCCAGCAGCACCGGGACAGGGGTTGCGACCCAGTACTTC
TRBV5-6	TRBD1	TRBJ2-7	.	CASSPDRAYEQYF	TGTGCCAGCAGCCCCGACAGGGCCTACGAGCAGTACTTC
TRBV6-5	.	TRBJ2-5	.	CASRPLTRLGETQYF	TGTGCCAGCAGGCCCCTGACTAGGCTCGGGGAGACCCAGTACTTC
TRBV13	TRBD2	TRBJ2-1	once	CASSLSGGGYNEQFF	TGTGCCAGCAGCTTAAGCGGCGGGGGCTACAATGAGCAGTTCTTC
TRBV19	TRBD2	TRBJ2-1	.	CASSGLAGRYNEQFF	TGTGCCAGTAGCGGACTAGCGGGGCGCTACAATGAGCAGTTCTTC
TRBV19	TRBD1	TRBJ1-2	.	CASSIVTTGTGYTF	TGTGCCAGTAGTATAGTTACGACAGGGACTGGCTACACCTTC
TRBV12-3/TRBV12-4	TRBD2	TRBJ2-5	.	CATSAGVRTQYF	TGTGCCACCTCCGCGGGGGTACGGACCCAGTACTTC
TRBV5-1	.	TRBJ2-3	.	CASSGGSFADTQYF	TGCGCCAGCAGCGGGGGGAGTTTCGCAGATACGCAGTATTTT
TRBV27	TRBD1	TRBJ1-2	.	CASSTRDRGRGYGYTF	TGTGCCAGCAGTACCCGGGACAGGGGGCGCGGCTATGGCTACACCTTC
TRBV7-2	.	TRBJ2-7	.	CASSLGGGSREQYF	TGTGCCAGCAGCTTAGGAGGTGGGTCACGCGAGCAGTACTTC
TRBV27	.	TRBJ1-6	.	CASSLRFTADSPLHF	TGTGCCAGCAGTTTACGGTTTACAGCCGATTCACCCCTCCACTTT
TRBV27	.	TRBJ2-7	.	CASSLWSGTYEQYF	TGTGCCAGCAGTTTATGGAGCGGCACCTACGAGCAGTACTTC
TRBV30	TRBD1	TRBJ2-7	.	CAWSPPGQGVYEQYF	TGTGCCTGGAGTCCCCCGGGACAGGGTGTGTACGAGCAGTACTTC
TRBV15	.	TRBJ2-2	.	CATSRDQNTGELFF	TGTGCCACCAGCAGAGATCAGAACACCGGGGAGCTGTTTTTT
TRBV9	.	TRBJ1-1	.	CASSGHANTEAFF	TGTGCCAGCAGCGGACACGCGAACACTGAAGCTTTCTTT
TRBV5-1	.	TRBJ1-4	.	CASSPEGWEGEKLFF	TGCGCCAGCAGCCCGGAGGGCTGGGAAGGTGAAAAACTGTTTTTT
TRBV3-1/TRBV3-2	.	TRBJ1-3	.	CASSQHGGGNTIYF	TGTGCCAGCAGCCAGCATGGGGGCGGAAACACCATATATTTT
TRBV2	TRBD1	TRBJ2-6	.	CASGTGTSGANVLTF	TGTGCCAGCGGGACAGGGACCTCTGGGGCCAACGTCCTGACTTTC
TRBV19	TRBD2	TRBJ2-1	.	CASSPVLAGGSSYNEQFF	TGTGCCAGTAGTCCCGTTCTAGCGGGGGGGAGCTCCTACAATGAGCAGTTCTTC
TRBV24-1	.	TRBJ1-5	once	CATSAVGGNQPQHF	TGTGCCACCAGTGCCGTAGGAGGCAATCAGCCCCAGCATTTT